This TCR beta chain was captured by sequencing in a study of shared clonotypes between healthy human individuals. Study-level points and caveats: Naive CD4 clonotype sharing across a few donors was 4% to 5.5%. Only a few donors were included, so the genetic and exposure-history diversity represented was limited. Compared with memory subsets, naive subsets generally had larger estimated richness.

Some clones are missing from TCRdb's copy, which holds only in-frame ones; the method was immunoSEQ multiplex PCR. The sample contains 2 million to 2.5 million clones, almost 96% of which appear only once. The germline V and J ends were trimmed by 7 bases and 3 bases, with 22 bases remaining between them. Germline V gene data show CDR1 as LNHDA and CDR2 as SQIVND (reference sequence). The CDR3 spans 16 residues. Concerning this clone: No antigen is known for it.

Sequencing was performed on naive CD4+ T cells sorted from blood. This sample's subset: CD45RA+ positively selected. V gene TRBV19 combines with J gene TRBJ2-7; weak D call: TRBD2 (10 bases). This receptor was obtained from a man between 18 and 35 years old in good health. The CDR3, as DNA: TGTGCCAGTACCCCTAGCGGGGGACAGGGTATCTACGAGCAGTACTTC. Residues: CASTPSGGQGIYEQYF.